This T cell receptor beta chain was profiled in a study of OX40 agonist ivuxolimab in advanced cancers. Study context: Hepatocellular carcinoma, melanoma, renal cell or head and neck cancer was diagnosed in the dose-escalation patients. With a range of roughly 23 to 85, age averaged approximately 60 years, and around 83% were male.

This table comes from immunoSEQ multiplex PCR, and its TCRdb copy is limited to in-frame clones, with some not included. The sample contains approximately 80,000 clones, around 90% of which appear only once. Per the germline V gene, CDR1 is MGHRA and CDR2 is YSYEKL. Trimming took off 4 bases at V and 7 bases at J, with 26 bases between the two ends. This CDR3 region has 19 residues. This specimen consisted of CD4+ or CD8+ T cells sorted from blood, obtained in a trial of the OX40 agonist ivuxolimab. This receptor was identified in an adult with an advanced solid tumor such as melanoma, head and neck, liver or kidney cancer. The chain recombines TRBV4-1 with TRBJ1-6; D is perhaps TRBD1 (6 bases). CDR3 in DNA: TGCGCCAGCAGCCGCAAGGACCTGAAGACCGGACAGTCGAATTCACCCCTCCACTTT. Translation: CASSRKDLKTGQSNSPLHF.